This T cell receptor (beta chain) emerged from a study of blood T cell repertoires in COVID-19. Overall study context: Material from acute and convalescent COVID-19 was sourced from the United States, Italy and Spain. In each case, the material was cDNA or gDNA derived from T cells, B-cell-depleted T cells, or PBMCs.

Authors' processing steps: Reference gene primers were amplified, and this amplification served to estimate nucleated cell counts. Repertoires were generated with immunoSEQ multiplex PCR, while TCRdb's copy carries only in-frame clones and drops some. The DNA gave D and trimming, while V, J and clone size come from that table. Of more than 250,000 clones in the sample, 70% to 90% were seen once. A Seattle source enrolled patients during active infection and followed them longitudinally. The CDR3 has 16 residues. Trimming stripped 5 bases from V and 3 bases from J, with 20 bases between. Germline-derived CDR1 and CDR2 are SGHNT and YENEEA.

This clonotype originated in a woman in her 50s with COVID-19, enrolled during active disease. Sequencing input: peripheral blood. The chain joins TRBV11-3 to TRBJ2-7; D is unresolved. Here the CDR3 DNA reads TGTGCCAGCAGCGAAACAACTTCGACTTTCAACTACGAGCAGTACTTC. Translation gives CASSETTSTFNYEQYF.